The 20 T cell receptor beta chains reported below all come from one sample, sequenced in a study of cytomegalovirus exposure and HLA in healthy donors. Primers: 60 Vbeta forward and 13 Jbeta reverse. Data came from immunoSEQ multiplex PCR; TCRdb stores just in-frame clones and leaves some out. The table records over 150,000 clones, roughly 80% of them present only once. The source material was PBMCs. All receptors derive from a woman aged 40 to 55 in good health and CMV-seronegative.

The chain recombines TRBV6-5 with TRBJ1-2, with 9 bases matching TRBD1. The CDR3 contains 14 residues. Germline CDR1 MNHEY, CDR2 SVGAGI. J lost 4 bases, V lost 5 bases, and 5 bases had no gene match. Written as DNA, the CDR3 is TGTGCCAGCAGTCGACAGGGGGTGCTCTATGGCTACACCTTC. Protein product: CASSRQGVLYGYTF.

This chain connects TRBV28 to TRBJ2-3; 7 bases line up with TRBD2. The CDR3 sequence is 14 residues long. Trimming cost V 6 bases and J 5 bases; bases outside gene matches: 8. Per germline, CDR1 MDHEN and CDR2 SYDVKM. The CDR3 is CASSRAGQRDTQYF. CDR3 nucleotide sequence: TGTGCCAGCAGCCGAGCGGGGCAACGAGATACGCAGTATTTT.

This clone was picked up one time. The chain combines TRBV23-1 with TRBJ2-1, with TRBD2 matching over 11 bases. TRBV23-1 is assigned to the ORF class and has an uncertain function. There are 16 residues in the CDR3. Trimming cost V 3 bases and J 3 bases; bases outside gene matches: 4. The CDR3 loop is CASSHLTSGNYNEQFF. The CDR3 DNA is TGCGCCAGCAGTCATTTGACTAGCGGGAACTACAATGAGCAGTTCTTC.

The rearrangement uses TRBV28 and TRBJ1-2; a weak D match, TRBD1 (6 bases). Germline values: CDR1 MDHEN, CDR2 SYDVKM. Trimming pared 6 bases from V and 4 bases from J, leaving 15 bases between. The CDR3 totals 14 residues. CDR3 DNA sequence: TGTGCCAGCAGCGGTACAGGGCCCCGCTATGGCTACACCTTC. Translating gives CASSGTGPRYGYTF.

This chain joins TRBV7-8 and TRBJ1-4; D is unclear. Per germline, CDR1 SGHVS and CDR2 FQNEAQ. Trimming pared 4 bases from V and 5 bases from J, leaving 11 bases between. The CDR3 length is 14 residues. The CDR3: CASSSPPRNEKLFF. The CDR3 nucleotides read TGTGCCAGCAGCTCGCCCCCCAGGAATGAAAAACTGTTTTTT.

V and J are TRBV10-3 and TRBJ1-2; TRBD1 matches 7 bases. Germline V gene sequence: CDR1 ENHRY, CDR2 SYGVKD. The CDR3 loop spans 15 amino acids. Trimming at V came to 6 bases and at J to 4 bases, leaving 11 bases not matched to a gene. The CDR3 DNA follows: TGTGCCATCAGCCCCGGAACAGGGGACCGCTATGGCTACACCTTC. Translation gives CAISPGTGDRYGYTF.

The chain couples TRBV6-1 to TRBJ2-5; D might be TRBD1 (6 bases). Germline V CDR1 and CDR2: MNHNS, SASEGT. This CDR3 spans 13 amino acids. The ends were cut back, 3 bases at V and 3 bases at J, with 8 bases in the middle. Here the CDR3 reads CASSDGTKETQYF. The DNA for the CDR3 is TGTGCCAGCAGTGACGGGACAAAAGAGACCCAGTACTTC.

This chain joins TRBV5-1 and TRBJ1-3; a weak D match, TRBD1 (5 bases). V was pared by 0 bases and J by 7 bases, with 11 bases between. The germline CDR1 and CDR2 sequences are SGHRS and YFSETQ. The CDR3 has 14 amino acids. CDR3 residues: CASSLAGTSNTIYF. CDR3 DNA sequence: TGCGCCAGCAGCTTGGCCGGGACTAGCAACACCATATATTTT.

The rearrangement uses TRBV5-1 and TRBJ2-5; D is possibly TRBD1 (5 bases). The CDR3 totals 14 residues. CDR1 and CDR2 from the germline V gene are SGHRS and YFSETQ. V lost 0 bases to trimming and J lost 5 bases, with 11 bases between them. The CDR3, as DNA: TGCGCCAGCAGCTTGGGGCAGGGCTGGGAGACCCAGTACTTC. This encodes CASSLGQGWETQYF.

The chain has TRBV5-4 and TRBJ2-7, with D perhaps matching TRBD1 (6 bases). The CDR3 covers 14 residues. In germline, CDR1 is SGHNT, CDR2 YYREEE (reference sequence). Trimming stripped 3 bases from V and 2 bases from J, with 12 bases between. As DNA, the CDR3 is TGTGCCAGCAGCTCCGGGACACCGGCCTACGAGCAGTACTTC. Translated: CASSSGTPAYEQYF. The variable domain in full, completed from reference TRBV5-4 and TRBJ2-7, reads ETGVTQSPTHLIKTRGQQVTLRCSSQSGHNTVSWYQQALGQGPQFIFQYYREEENGRGNFPPRFSGLQFPNYSSELNVNALELDDSALYLCASSSGTPAYEQYFGPGTRLTVT.

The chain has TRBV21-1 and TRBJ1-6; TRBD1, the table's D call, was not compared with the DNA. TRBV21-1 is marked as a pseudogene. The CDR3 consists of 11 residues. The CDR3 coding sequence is TGTGCCAGTGGCACAGGTTCACCCCTCCACTTT. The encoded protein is CASGTGSPLHF.

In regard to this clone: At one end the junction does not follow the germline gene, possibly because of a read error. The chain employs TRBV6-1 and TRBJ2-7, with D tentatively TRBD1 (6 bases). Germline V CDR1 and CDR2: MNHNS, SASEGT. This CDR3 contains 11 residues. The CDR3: CASRDTGTFPF. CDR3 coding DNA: TGTGCCAGCAGAGATACAGGGACCTTCCCTTTC.

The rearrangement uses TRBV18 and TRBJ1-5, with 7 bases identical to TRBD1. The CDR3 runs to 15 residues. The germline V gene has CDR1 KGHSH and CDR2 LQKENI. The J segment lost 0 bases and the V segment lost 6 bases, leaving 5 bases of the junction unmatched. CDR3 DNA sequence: TGTGCCAGCTCGGACAGGTCCCATAGCAATCAGCCCCAGCATTTT. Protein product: CASSDRSHSNQPQHF. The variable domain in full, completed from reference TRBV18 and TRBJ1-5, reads NAGVMQNPRHLVRRRGQEARLRCSPMKGHSHVYWYRQLPEEGLKFMVYLQKENIIDESGMPKERFSAEFPKEGPSILRIQQVVRGDSAAYFCASSDRSHSNQPQHFGDGTRLSIL.

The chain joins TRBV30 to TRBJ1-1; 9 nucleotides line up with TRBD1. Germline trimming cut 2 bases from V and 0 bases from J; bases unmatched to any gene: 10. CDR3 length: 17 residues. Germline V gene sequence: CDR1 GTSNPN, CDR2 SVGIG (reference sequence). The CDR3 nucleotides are TGTGCCTGGAGTTTAGGACAGGGGATCCCCATGAACACTGAAGCTTTCTTT. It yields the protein CAWSLGQGIPMNTEAFF.

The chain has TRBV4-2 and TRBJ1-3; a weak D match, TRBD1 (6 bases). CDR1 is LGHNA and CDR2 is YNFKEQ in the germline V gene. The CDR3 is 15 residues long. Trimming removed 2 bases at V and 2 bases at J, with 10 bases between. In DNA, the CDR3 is TGTGCCAGCAGCCAATGGGGACAAGCTGGAAACACCATATATTTT. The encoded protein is CASSQWGQAGNTIYF.

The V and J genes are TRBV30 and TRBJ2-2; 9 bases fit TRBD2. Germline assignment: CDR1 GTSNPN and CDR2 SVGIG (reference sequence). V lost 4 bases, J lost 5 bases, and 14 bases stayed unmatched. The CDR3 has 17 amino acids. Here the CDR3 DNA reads TGTGCCTGGAAATCACGAATAGCGGGAGCCGGAACCGGGGAGCTGTTTTTT. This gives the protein CAWKSRIAGAGTGELFF.

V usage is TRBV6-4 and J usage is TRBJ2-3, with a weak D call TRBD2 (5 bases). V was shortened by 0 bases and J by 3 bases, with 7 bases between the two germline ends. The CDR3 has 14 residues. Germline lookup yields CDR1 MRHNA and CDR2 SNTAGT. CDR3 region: CASSDSLATDTQYF. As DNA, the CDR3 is TGTGCCAGCAGTGACTCATTAGCGACAGATACGCAGTATTTT.

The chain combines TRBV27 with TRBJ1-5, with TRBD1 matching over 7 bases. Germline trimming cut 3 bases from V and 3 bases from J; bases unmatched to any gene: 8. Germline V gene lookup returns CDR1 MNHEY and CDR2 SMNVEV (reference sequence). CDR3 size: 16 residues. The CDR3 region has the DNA TGTGCCAGCAGTTTTGTCAGGGGGGTGAACAATCAGCCCCAGCATTTT. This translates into CASSFVRGVNNQPQHF.

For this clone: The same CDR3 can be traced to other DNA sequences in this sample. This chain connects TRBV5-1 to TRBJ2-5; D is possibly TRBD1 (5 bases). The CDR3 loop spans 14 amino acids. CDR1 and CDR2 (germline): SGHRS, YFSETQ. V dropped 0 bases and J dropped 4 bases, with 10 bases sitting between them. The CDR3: CASSLAGQGETQYF. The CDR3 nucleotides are TGCGCCAGCAGCTTGGCCGGCCAGGGAGAGACCCAGTACTTC.

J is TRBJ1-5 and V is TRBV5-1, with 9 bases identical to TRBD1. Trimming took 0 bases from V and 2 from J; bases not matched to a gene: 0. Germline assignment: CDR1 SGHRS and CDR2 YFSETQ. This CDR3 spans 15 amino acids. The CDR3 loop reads CASSLGTGGNQPQHF. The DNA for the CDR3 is TGCGCCAGCAGCTTGGGGACAGGGGGCAATCAGCCCCAGCATTTT.